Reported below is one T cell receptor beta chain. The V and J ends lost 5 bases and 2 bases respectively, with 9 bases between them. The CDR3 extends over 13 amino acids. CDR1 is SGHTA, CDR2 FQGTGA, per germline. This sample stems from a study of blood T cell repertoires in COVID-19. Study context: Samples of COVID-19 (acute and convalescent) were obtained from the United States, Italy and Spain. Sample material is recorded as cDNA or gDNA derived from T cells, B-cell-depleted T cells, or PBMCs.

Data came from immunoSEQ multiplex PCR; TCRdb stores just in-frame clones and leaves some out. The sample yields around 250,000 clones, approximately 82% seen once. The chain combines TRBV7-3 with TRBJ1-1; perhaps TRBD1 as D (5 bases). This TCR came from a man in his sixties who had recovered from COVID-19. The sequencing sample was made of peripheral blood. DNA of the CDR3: TGTGCCAGCAGCATTACAGGAAACACTGAAGCTTTCTTT. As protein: CASSITGNTEAFF.